This T cell receptor beta chain is from a study of blood T cell repertoires in COVID-19. Study-level information: Sites in the United States, Italy and Spain provided acute and convalescent COVID-19 samples. T cells, B-cell-depleted T cells, or PBMCs supplied cDNA or gDNA.

CDR1 is MGHRA and CDR2 is YSYEKL in the germline V gene. This CDR3 has 15 residues. Deletions cut 4 bases from V and 11 bases from J, with 22 bases between. Original analysis: Reference gene primer amplification gave estimated nucleated cell counts. Repertoires were generated with immunoSEQ multiplex PCR, while TCRdb's copy carries only in-frame clones and drops some. D and trimming come from the DNA, and the V and J calls and clone size come from that table. The table has 50,000 to 65,000 clones, roughly 84% seen once. Material for sequencing was peripheral blood. The source of this sequence is a middle-aged man with active COVID-19. The rearrangement joins TRBV4-1 to TRBJ2-3, with D possibly TRBD2 on 5 matching bases. The CDR3 DNA sequence: TGCGCCAGCAGCCCCCGGGCTAGCCCTAAAGCTGTGCAGTATTTT. Amino acid sequence: CASSPRASPKAVQYF.